This entry lists 32 T cell receptor beta chains sequenced from one sample in a study of Graves' ophthalmopathy and Graves' hyperthyroidism. The sequenced template was RNA, covering the TCR beta CDR3 region. HTBI-primed first-round RT-PCR preceded second-round multiplex PCR. TCRdb analysed the multiplex PCR reads with MiXCR anew, one entry per CDR3 protein. The table shows 300,000 to 500,000 distinct CDR3 sequences, with just over 15% occurring only once. Material for sequencing was peripheral blood. These receptors originate from a woman younger than 35 with stable Graves' hyperthyroidism.

The J gene is TRBJ2-7, the V gene TRBV6-2 or TRBV6-3; the match to TRBD1 covers 9 bases. This CDR3 spans 13 amino acids. Unmatched junction bases numbered 5, after V lost 5 bases and J lost 6 bases. In germline, CDR1 is MNHEY, CDR2 SVGEGT. Here the CDR3 DNA reads TGTGCCAGCAGTCGACGGACAGGGGCCGAGCAGTACTTC. It codes for CASSRRTGAEQYF.

This rearrangement joins TRBV20-1 to TRBJ1-2; TRBD1 matches 7 bases. V dropped 3 bases and J dropped 4; count of bases not matched to a gene: 2. From germline, CDR1 is DFQATT and CDR2 SNEGSKA (reference sequence). The CDR3 is 12 residues long. CDR3 bases: TGCAGTGCTAGCCGGGACAGCTATGGCTACACCTTC. Protein sequence: CSASRDSYGYTF.

This clonotype was detected ten times or more. The chain joins TRBV6-1 to TRBJ2-2, with 8 bases aligning to TRBD2. The CDR3 covers 16 residues. V was pared by 1 base and J by 2 bases, with 3 bases of the junction left unmatched. Per germline, CDR1 MNHNS and CDR2 SASEGT. Written as DNA, the CDR3 is TGTGCCAGCAGTGAAGAGGTAGCGGGAAACACCGGGGAGCTGTTTTTT. Translation gives CASSEEVAGNTGELFF.

This clonotype appeared many times. V usage is TRBV6-2 or TRBV6-3 and J usage is TRBJ2-2, with TRBD1 matching 8 bases. The trim removed 1 base at V and 0 bases at J, leaving 7 bases unmatched. Germline values: CDR1 MNHEY, CDR2 SVGEGT. The CDR3 is made up of 18 amino acids. The CDR3 here is CASSYWTGSSSNTGELFF. The CDR3 nucleotides are TGTGCCAGCAGTTACTGGACAGGGTCCAGTTCGAACACCGGGGAGCTGTTTTTT.

This clonotype was counted many times. The gene calls are TRBV20-1 and TRBJ1-2; tentative D call: TRBD1 (5 bases). The V gene lost 7 bases and the J gene lost 4 bases, with 22 bases spanning the gap. The CDR3 contains 15 residues. In germline, CDR1 is DFQATT, CDR2 SNEGSKA (reference sequence). CDR3 loop: CSVLSRDLYPYGYTF. CDR3 nucleotide sequence: TGCAGTGTTCTATCCCGGGACCTATATCCCTATGGCTACACCTTC.

This clonotype was counted at least ten times. The chain recombines TRBV12-3 or TRBV12-4 with TRBJ1-2; 8 positions match TRBD1. The junction had 6 bases not matched to a gene; V was cut back by 7 bases and J by 8 bases. The CDR3 runs 12 residues. CDR3 sequence reads: CASNPGTGGYTF. The CDR3, as DNA: TGTGCCAGCAACCCCGGGACAGGCGGCTACACCTTC.

In this sample, this clonotype turned up many times. V is TRBV6-1 and J is TRBJ1-2, with 11 positions matching TRBD1. The V segment lost 0 bases and the J segment 7 bases; nucleotides outside the gene matches: 1. The germline V gene has CDR1 MNHNS and CDR2 SASEGT. The CDR3 has 14 residues. CDR3 nucleotide sequence: TGTGCCAGCAGTGAAGCGGGGACAGGGGGTGGCTACACCTTC. It encodes CASSEAGTGGGYTF.

This clonotype was observed many times. This chain connects TRBV19 to TRBJ1-1; D may be TRBD1 (5 bases). Per the germline V gene, CDR1 is LNHDA and CDR2 is SQIVND (reference sequence). V was pared by 7 bases and J by 1 base, with 25 bases between. The length of the CDR3 is 18 residues. This CDR3 reads CASNPIPDSSSENTEAFF. In DNA form, the CDR3 reads TGTGCCAGTAACCCTATTCCCGACAGTAGTTCGGAGAACACTGAAGCTTTCTTT. Looking up the rest from reference TRBV19 and TRBJ1-1 gives the full variable domain: DGGITQSPKYLFRKEGQNVTLSCEQNLNHDAMYWYRQDPGQGLRLIYYSQIVNDFQKGDIAEGYSVSREKKESFPLTVTSAQKNPTAFYLCASNPIPDSSSENTEAFFGQGTRLTVV.

This clonotype came up many times. The V and J genes are TRBV24-1 and TRBJ2-5; D is unclear. There are 11 residues in the CDR3. CDR1 is KGHDR, CDR2 SFDVKD, per germline. Trimming took off 7 bases at V and 5 bases at J, with 7 bases between the two ends. The CDR3 coding sequence is TGTGCCACCAGGTCGGCGGAGACCCAGTACTTC. This encodes CATRSAETQYF.

This clonotype was picked up many times. V gene TRBV7-2 combines with J gene TRBJ2-7; D assignment may be TRBD1 or TRBD2 (6 bases each). Germline CDR1 is SGHTA and CDR2 is FQGNSA. The CDR3 is 12 residues long. V dropped 8 bases and J dropped 3 bases, with 11 bases sitting between them. The CDR3 nucleotides read TGTGCCAGCCGAGGGGGGAGCTACGAGCAGTACTTC. It codes for CASRGGSYEQYF.

This clonotype was seen many times. The chain couples TRBV6-5 to TRBJ2-2; 9 positions agree with TRBD2. CDR1 and CDR2 (germline): MNHEY, SVGAGI. The junction had 4 bases not matched to a gene; V was cut back by 7 bases and J by 7 bases. The CDR3 consists of 13 residues. CDR3 bases: TGTGCCAGCACCTGGACTAGCGTCGGGGAGCTGTTTTTT. It codes for CASTWTSVGELFF.

This clonotype was counted many times. This chain uses TRBV6-2 or TRBV6-3 with TRBJ1-2; D is possibly TRBD1 (6 bases). The V end was cut by 4 bases, the J end by 4 bases, with 10 bases between. The CDR3 length is 13 residues. Germline V gene sequence: CDR1 MNHEY, CDR2 SVGEGT. This CDR3 is CASSSPRGYGYTF. The CDR3 DNA sequence: TGTGCCAGCAGTTCCCCCAGGGGCTATGGCTACACCTTC.

This clonotype showed up many times. The chain joins TRBV4-2 to TRBJ2-7; TRBD1 agrees at 9 bases. The germline CDR1 and CDR2 sequences are LGHNA and YNFKEQ. The ends lost 0 bases at V and 5 bases at J; junction bases unmatched: 8. The CDR3 runs to 16 residues. CDR3 sequence reads: CASSQEFRQGGNEQYF. The CDR3 region has the DNA TGTGCCAGCAGCCAAGAATTCAGACAGGGGGGTAACGAGCAGTACTTC.

This clonotype has ten or more counts. The rearrangement joins TRBV19 to TRBJ1-5, with TRBD1 matching 9 bases. The CDR3 runs 18 residues. Germline CDR1 is LNHDA and CDR2 is SQIVND (reference sequence). After removal of 4 bases from V and 3 bases from J, the junction contained 13 bases not matched to a gene. CDR3 coding DNA: TGTGCCAGTAGTAGAGGTTTGTGGCGGGACAGGGTCAATCAGCCCCAGCATTTT. It specifies CASSRGLWRDRVNQPQHF.

This clonotype came up many times. This chain connects TRBV6-2 or TRBV6-3 to TRBJ1-5, with a tentative D call TRBD1 (6 bases). CDR1 MNHEY and CDR2 SVGEGT come from the germline V gene. This CDR3 is 14 amino acids long. Trimming took off 6 bases at V and 3 bases at J, with 12 bases between the two ends. CDR3 sequence reads: CASREGGVNQPQHF. The CDR3 coding sequence is TGTGCCAGCAGAGAGGGGGGGGTCAATCAGCCCCAGCATTTT.

This clonotype was detected only a few times. A read error may account for a junction end that differs from germline. The chain uses TRBV6-1 and TRBJ2-4; 7 bases are shared with TRBD1. The CDR3 consists of 13 residues. CDR1 and CDR2 (germline): MNHNS, SASEGT. CDR3 sequence (DNA): TGTGCCAGCACGACAGGGTACCAAAACATTAAGTACTTC. This sequence encodes CASTTGYQNIKYF.

The chain combines TRBV6-1 with TRBJ2-3; 8 bases map to TRBD2. V shed 1 base, J shed 0 bases, and the junction held 6 bases outside the gene matches. The CDR3 is 17 residues long. Germline V gene data show CDR1 as MNHNS and CDR2 as SASEGT. The CDR3 bases are TGTGCCAGCAGTGAAGTCCTTTCGGGGGGGAGCACAGATACGCAGTATTTT. Its protein is CASSEVLSGGSTDTQYF.

V and J are TRBV27 and TRBJ2-7; 8 bases match TRBD2. The germline V gene has CDR1 MNHEY and CDR2 SMNVEV (reference sequence). V lost 1 base and J lost 3; bases outside the gene matches: 5. This CDR3 comprises 15 residues. CDR3 in DNA: TGTGCCAGCAGTTTATGGACAAGCGGGAGCTACGAGCAGTACTTC. Its translation is CASSLWTSGSYEQYF.

This clonotype appeared many times. The rearrangement uses TRBV18 and TRBJ1-1; D gene ambiguous. The CDR3 consists of 13 residues. CDR1 KGHSH and CDR2 LQKENI come from the germline V gene. Trimming stripped 2 bases from V and 5 bases from J, with 9 bases between. CDR3 loop: CASSPKPDTEAFF. CDR3 coding DNA: TGTGCCAGCTCACCAAAGCCGGATACTGAAGCTTTCTTT.

The chain uses TRBV6-1 and TRBJ2-7, with a possible D match to TRBD2 (5 bases). Deletions cut 3 bases from V and 0 bases from J, with 15 bases between. CDR1 and CDR2 from the germline V gene are MNHNS and SASEGT. The CDR3 length is 16 residues. As DNA, the CDR3 is TGTGCCAGCAGTGATGGGAGTGACTGGTACTCCTACGAGCAGTACTTC. Protein sequence: CASSDGSDWYSYEQYF.

This clonotype has at least ten counts. The V call is TRBV29-1, the J call TRBJ1-2; D is undetermined. In germline, CDR1 is SQVTM, CDR2 ANQGSEA. V dropped 4 bases and J dropped 3 bases, with 12 bases sitting between them. This CDR3 comprises 13 residues. The CDR3 sequence: CSVVAFPDYGYTF. DNA of the CDR3: TGCAGCGTTGTCGCCTTTCCCGACTATGGCTACACCTTC. The full variable domain, its missing parts supplied by reference TRBV29-1 and TRBJ1-2, is SAVISQKPSRDICQRGTSLTIQCQVDSQVTMMFWYRQQPGQSLTLIATANQGSEATYESGFVIDKFPISRPNLTFSTLTVSNMSPEDSSIYLCSVVAFPDYGYTFGSGTRLTVV.

This clonotype showed up many times. J is TRBJ2-7 and V is TRBV10-1; D is perhaps TRBD1 or TRBD2 (6 bases each). The CDR3 is made up of 12 amino acids. Germline V gene data show CDR1 as WNHNN and CDR2 as SYGVQD (reference sequence). V dropped 7 bases and J dropped 6 bases, with 13 bases sitting between them. The CDR3 DNA sequence: TGCGCCAGCAACGACGGGGGCGCCGAGCAGTACTTC. This translates into CASNDGGAEQYF.

This clonotype occurred many times. The rearrangement joins TRBV20-1 to TRBJ1-1; unclear D gene. Germline V gives CDR1 DFQATT, CDR2 SNEGSKA (reference sequence). The germline V and J ends were trimmed by 1 base and 2 bases, with 8 bases remaining between them. This CDR3 is 13 amino acids long. Written as DNA, the CDR3 is TGCAGTGCTAGAGGCACATTTAACACTGAAGCTTTCTTT. This gives the protein CSARGTFNTEAFF.

On this clonotype itself: This may come from a read error, since a much larger clone is one base off. The rearrangement uses TRBV27 and TRBJ2-7, with D maybe TRBD1 (5 bases). Germline CDR1 reads MNHEY; CDR2 reads SMNVEV (reference sequence). This CDR3 region has 14 residues. For the CDR3, the DNA is TGTGCCAGCAGTTTGGGGCCTGCAACCTACGAGCAGTGCTTC. This gives the protein CASSLGPATYEQCF.

This clonotype was found many times. The chain links TRBV6-2 or TRBV6-3 to TRBJ2-2; D ambiguous. CDR1 is MNHEY and CDR2 is SVGEGT in the germline V gene. This CDR3 is 12 amino acids long. V shed 8 bases and J shed 5 bases, with 9 bases lying between them. CDR3 bases: TGTGCCAGCCGCTGGACGACCGGGGAGCTGTTTTTT. As protein: CASRWTTGELFF.

This clonotype has a count of ten or more. The V and J genes are TRBV7-9 and TRBJ1-3, with 8 bases matching TRBD1. CDR3 length: 14 residues. With 5 bases clipped from V and 6 bases from J, the junction kept 6 bases outside the gene matches. Germline loops: CDR1 SEHNR, CDR2 FQNEAQ (reference sequence). In DNA form, the CDR3 reads TGTGCCAGCAGCCAGGACAGGGTGGAAAACACCATATATTTT. This sequence encodes CASSQDRVENTIYF.

On this clonotype: Being one base from a much bigger clone, this may be a read error. The chain is built from TRBV3-1 and TRBJ1-2; 9 bases are shared with TRBD1. Germline V CDR1 and CDR2: LGHDT, YNNKEL (reference sequence). The CDR3 runs to 15 residues. The CDR3 nucleotides read TGTGCCAGCAGCCAGATGCCGGGGACAGGGTATGGCTACTCCTTC. It specifies CASSQMPGTGYGYSF.

This clonotype was seen ten or more times. The chain recombines TRBV11-3 with TRBJ2-7; D gene ambiguous. This CDR3 is 12 amino acids long. V dropped 5 bases and J dropped 4 bases, with 9 bases sitting between them. Germline V gene data show CDR1 as SGHNT and CDR2 as YENEEA. CDR3 loop: CASSHDEYEQYF. CDR3 nucleotide sequence: TGTGCCAGCAGCCATGACGAATACGAGCAGTACTTC. Full variable domain (missing parts from reference TRBV11-3 and TRBJ2-7): EAGVVQSPRYKIIEKKQPVAFWCNPISGHNTLYWYLQNLGQGPELLIRYENEEAVDDSQLPKDRFSAERLKGVDSTLKIQPAELGDSAVYLCASSHDEYEQYFGPGTRLTVT.

This clonotype came up many times. The chain has TRBV13 and TRBJ2-7, with D possibly matching TRBD2 (6 bases). The CDR3 runs 14 residues. V lost 4 bases, J lost 3 bases, and 13 bases lay in between. Germline-derived CDR1 and CDR2 are PRHDT and FYEKMQ (reference sequence). The CDR3 DNA sequence: TGTGCCAGCAGCTCAGGGACTCCAGGCTACGAGCAGTACTTC. It specifies CASSSGTPGYEQYF.

This clonotype was seen repeatedly, ten times or more. This chain links TRBV19 with TRBJ1-1, with TRBD1 matching over 8 bases. Germline V gene data show CDR1 as LNHDA and CDR2 as SQIVND (reference sequence). Trimming cost V 7 bases and J 4 bases; bases outside gene matches: 17. This CDR3 has 17 amino acids. Here the CDR3 reads CASTQPRQGWIGTEAFF. The CDR3 DNA is TGTGCCAGTACCCAACCCCGACAGGGGTGGATTGGCACTGAAGCTTTCTTT. The entire variable domain, with the rest obtained from reference TRBV19 and TRBJ1-1, is as follows: DGGITQSPKYLFRKEGQNVTLSCEQNLNHDAMYWYRQDPGQGLRLIYYSQIVNDFQKGDIAEGYSVSREKKESFPLTVTSAQKNPTAFYLCASTQPRQGWIGTEAFFGQGTRLTVV.

This clonotype was seen ten or more times. The chain employs TRBV2 and TRBJ1-5; TRBD1 might be the D (6 bases). V was trimmed by 6 bases and J by 5 bases, leaving 14 bases between them. This CDR3 comprises 14 residues. The germline gives CDR1 SNHLY, CDR2 FYNNEI. This chain's CDR3 is CASRGGGADQPQHF. For the CDR3, the DNA is TGTGCCAGCAGGGGTGGGGGGGCAGATCAGCCCCAGCATTTT.

Many counts were recorded for this clonotype. CDR3 sequence reads: CASSLGNTGELFF. For the CDR3, the DNA is TGTGCCAGCAGCTTAGGCAACACCGGGGAGCTGTTTTTT. The chain links TRBV7-8 to TRBJ2-2; D unclear. Germline-derived CDR1 and CDR2 are SGHVS and FQNEAQ. Trimming took 1 base from V and 2 from J, leaving 2 bases between them. CDR3 length: 13 residues.